The sequence of this T cell receptor beta chain was determined in a study of T cells in narcolepsy. About the study: Patients with NT1 or NT2 and healthy control donors were enrolled.

V was clipped by 0 bases and J by 5 bases, with 6 bases between them. Germline CDR1 and CDR2: SGHRS and YFSETQ. The CDR3 contains 13 residues. Study-level results: Autoreactive HCRT-specific and TRIB2-specific clonotypes were marked in same-patient CSF-versus-blood CD4+ comparisons. Autoreactive clone sequences were missing from some blood memory CD4+ repertoires. Autoreactive clonotypes reportedly recurred in blood of same and different patients, not controls.

Method: immunoSEQ multiplex PCR; TCRdb's copy keeps in-frame clones and lacks some. This table holds around 30,000 clones, roughly 80% found once. For this clone: Its antigen is undetermined.

The chain recombines TRBV5-1 with TRBJ1-5; no definite D call. The sequenced sample consisted of memory (CD45RA-) CD4+ T cells from blood. This clonotype originated in a human donor in good health. The CDR3 nucleotides are TGCGCCAGCAGCTTGGGGGCAGATCAGCCCCAGCATTTT. Translated, it gives CASSLGADQPQHF.